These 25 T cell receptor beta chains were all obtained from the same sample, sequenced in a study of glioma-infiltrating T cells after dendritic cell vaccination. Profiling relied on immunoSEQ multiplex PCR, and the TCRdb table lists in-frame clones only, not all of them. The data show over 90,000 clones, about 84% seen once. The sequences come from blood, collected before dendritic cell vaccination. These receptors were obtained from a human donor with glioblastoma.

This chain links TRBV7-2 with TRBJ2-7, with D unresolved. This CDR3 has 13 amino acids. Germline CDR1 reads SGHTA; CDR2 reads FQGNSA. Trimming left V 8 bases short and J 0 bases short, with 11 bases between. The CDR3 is CASVLWSSYEQYF. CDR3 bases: TGTGCCAGCGTCCTATGGAGCTCCTACGAGCAGTACTTC.

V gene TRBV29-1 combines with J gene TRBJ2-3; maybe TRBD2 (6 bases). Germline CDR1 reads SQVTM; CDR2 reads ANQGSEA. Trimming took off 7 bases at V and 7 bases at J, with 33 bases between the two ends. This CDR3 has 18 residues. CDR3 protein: CSGYRDPFPPGGGNTQYF. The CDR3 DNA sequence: TGCAGCGGCTACCGGGATCCATTCCCGCCCGGGGGAGGAAATACGCAGTATTTT.

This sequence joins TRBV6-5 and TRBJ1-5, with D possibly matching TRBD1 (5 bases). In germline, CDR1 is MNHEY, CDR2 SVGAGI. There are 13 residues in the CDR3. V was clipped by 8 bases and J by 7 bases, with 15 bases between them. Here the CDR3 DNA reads TGTGCCAGCTCCCCGGGGGGGGGACAGCCCCAGCATTTT. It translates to CASSPGGGQPQHF.

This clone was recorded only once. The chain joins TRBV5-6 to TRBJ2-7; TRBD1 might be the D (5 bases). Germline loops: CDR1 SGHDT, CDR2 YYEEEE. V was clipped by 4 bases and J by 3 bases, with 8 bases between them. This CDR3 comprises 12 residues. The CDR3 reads CASSPQGYEQYF. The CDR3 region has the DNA TGTGCCAGCAGCCCCCAGGGCTACGAGCAGTACTTC.

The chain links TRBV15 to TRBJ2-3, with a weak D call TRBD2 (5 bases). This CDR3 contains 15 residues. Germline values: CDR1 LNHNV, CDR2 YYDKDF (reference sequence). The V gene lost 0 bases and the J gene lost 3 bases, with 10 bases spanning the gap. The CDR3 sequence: CATSREGEGTDTQYF. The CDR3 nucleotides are TGTGCCACCAGCAGAGAAGGTGAGGGAACAGATACGCAGTATTTT.

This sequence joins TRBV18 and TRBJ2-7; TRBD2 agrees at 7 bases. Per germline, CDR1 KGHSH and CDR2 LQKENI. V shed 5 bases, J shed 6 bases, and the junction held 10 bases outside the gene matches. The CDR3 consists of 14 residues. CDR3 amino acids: CASSTSGRSREQYF. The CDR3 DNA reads TGTGCCAGCTCAACCTCCGGGAGGAGCCGCGAGCAGTACTTC.

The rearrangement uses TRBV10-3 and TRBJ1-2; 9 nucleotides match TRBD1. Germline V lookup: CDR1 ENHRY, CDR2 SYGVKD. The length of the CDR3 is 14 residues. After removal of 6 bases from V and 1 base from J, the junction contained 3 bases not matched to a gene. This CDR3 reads CAIRGDRDNYGYTF. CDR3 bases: TGTGCCATCAGGGGGGACAGGGATAACTATGGCTACACCTTC.

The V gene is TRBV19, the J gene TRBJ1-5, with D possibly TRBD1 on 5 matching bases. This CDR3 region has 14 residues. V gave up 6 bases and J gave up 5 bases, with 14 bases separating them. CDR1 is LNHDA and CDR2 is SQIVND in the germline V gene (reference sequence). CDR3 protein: CASSPDTLYQPQHF. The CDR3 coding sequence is TGTGCCAGTAGCCCGGACACCCTTTATCAGCCCCAGCATTTT.

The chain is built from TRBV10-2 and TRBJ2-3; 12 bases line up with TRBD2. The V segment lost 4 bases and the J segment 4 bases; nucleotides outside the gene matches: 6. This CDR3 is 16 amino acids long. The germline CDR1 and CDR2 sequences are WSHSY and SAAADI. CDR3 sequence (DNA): TGCGCCAGCAGTGCAGCTAGCGGGAGGGGTGCAGATACGCAGTATTTT. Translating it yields CASSAASGRGADTQYF.

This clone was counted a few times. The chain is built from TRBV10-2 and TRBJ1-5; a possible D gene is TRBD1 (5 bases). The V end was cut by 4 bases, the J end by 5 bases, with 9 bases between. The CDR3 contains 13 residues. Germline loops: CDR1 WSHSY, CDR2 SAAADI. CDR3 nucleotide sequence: TGCGCCAGCAGTGTCACGGGGGATCAGCCCCAGCATTTT. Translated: CASSVTGDQPQHF.

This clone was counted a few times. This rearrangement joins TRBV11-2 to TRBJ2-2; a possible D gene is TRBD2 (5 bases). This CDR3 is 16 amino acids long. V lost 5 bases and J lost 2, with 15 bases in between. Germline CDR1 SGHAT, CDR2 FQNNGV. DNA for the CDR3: TGTGCCAGCAGCCCCCCGGGGTGGGCAAACACCGGGGAGCTGTTTTTT. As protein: CASSPPGWANTGELFF.

CDR3 DNA sequence: TGTGCCAGCACCACTTGGGGCCCTCGGGACGAGCAGTACTTC. Translation gives CASTTWGPRDEQYF. V usage is TRBV7-9 and J usage is TRBJ2-7; D may be TRBD1 (5 bases). CDR1 and CDR2 from the germline V gene are SEHNR and FQNEAQ (reference sequence). The CDR3 runs 14 residues. Trimming shortened V by 7 bases and J by 5 bases, and 18 bases separated the two germline ends.

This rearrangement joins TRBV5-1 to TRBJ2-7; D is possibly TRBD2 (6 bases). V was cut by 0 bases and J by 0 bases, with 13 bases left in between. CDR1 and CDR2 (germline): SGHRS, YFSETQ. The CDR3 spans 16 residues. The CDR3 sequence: CASSLGPASDSYEQYF. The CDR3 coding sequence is TGCGCCAGCAGCTTGGGGCCGGCTAGCGACTCCTACGAGCAGTACTTC.

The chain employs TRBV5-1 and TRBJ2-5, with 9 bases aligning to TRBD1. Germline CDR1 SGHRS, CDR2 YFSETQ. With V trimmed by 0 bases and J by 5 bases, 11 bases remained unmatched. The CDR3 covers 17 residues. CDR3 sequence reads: CASSLAATGTGIETQYF. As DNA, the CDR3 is TGCGCCAGCAGCTTGGCCGCAACCGGGACAGGGATCGAGACCCAGTACTTC.

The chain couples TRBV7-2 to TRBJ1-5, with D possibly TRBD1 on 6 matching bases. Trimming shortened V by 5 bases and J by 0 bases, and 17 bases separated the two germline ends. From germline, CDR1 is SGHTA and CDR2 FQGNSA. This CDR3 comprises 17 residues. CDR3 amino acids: CASSATQGSYSNQPQHF. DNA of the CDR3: TGTGCCAGCAGCGCAACTCAGGGGTCGTATAGCAATCAGCCCCAGCATTTT. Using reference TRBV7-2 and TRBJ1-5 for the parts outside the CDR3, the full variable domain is GAGVSQSPSNKVTEKGKDVELRCDPISGHTALYWYRQSLGQGLEFLIYFQGNSAPDKSGLPSDRFSAERTGGSVSTLTIQRTQQEDSAVYLCASSATQGSYSNQPQHFGDGTRLSIL.

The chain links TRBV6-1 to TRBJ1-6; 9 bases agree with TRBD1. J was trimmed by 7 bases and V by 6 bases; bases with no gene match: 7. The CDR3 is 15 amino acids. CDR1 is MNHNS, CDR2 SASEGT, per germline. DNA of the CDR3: TGTGCCAGCAGATTACAGGGGGCGGGGAATTCACCCCTCCACTTT. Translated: CASRLQGAGNSPLHF.

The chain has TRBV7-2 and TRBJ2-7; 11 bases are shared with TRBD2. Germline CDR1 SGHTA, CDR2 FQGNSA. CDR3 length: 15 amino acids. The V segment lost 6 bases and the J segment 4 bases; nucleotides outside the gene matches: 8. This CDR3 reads CASRVRLAGKYEQYF. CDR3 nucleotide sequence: TGTGCCAGCAGAGTTCGACTAGCGGGAAAATACGAGCAGTACTTC.

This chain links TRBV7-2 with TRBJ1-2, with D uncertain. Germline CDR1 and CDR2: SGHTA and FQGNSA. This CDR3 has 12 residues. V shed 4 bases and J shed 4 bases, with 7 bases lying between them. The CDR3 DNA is TGTGCCAGCAGCTCGACTCGCTATGGCTACACCTTC. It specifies CASSSTRYGYTF.

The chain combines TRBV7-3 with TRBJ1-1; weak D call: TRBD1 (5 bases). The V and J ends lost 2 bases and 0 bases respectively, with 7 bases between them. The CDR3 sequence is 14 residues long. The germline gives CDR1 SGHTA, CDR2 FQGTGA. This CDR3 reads CASSLAGVNTEAFF. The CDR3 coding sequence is TGTGCCAGCAGCTTAGCGGGGGTGAACACTGAAGCTTTCTTT.

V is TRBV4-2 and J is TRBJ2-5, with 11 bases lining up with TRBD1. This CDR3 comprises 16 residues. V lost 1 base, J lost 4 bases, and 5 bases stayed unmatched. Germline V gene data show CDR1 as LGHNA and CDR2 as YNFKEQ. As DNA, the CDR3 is TGTGCCAGCAGCCAAGGTTACGGGACAGGGGGAGAGACCCAGTACTTC. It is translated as CASSQGYGTGGETQYF.

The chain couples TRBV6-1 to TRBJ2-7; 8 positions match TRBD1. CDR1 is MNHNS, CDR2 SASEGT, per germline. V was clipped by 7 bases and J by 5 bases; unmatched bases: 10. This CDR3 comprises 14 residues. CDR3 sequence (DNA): TGTGCCAGCATTTATGGGGCAGGGGGCCACGAGCAGTACTTC. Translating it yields CASIYGAGGHEQYF.

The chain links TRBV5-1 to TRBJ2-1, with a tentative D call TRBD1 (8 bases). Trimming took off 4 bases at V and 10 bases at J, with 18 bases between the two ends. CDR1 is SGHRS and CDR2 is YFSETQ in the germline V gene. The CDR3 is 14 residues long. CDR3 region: CASSRGAGGEEQFF. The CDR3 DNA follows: TGCGCCAGCAGCCGGGGGGCAGGGGGCGAGGAGCAGTTCTTC.

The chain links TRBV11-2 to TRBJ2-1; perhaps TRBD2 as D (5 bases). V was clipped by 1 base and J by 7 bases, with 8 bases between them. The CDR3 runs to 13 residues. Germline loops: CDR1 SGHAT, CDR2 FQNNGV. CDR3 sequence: CASSLGGWNEQFF. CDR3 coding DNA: TGTGCCAGCAGCTTAGGAGGGTGGAATGAGCAGTTCTTC.

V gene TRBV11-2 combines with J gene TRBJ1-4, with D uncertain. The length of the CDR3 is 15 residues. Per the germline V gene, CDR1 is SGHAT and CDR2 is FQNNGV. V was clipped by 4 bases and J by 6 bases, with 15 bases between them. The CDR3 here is CASSSFGQRDEKLFF. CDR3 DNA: TGTGCCAGCAGCTCCTTCGGGCAGCGGGATGAAAAACTGTTTTTT.

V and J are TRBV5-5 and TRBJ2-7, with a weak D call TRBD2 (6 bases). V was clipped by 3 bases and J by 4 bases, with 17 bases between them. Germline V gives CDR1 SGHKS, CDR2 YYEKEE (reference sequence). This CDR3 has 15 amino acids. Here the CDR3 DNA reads TGTGCCAGCAGCTGGGGGACTCATAAAGGGTACGAGCAGTACTTC. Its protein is CASSWGTHKGYEQYF.